The 9 T cell receptor beta chains below were found in one sample sequenced in a study of T cells expressing NK-cell markers (dated by TCRdb to about 2020). The receptor library was made with 5' RACE. Sequencing used an Illumina HiSeq 2000. After TCRdb reprocessed the reads, each CDR3 protein sequence was kept as one row, without DNA. The sample's records list 350,000 to 500,000 distinct CDR3 sequences. More than 7% of the sample goes to the ten largest clones. Sequencing used blood T cells: a sorted CD56 or NKG2C T cell subset, CD4+ or CD8+ T cells, or bulk PBMC T cells (not recorded which). Every receptor here comes from a woman aged 18 to 69 in good health.

The V call is TRBV27, the J call TRBJ2-1; without DNA, the TCRdb call of TRBD2 cannot be checked. This CDR3 is 14 amino acids long. Germline V lookup: CDR1 MNHEY, CDR2 SMNVEV (reference sequence). This chain's CDR3 is CASSFWGGLNEQFF.

The V gene is TRBV12-3 or TRBV12-4, the J gene TRBJ2-1; the TRBD2 assignment by TCRdb is unverifiable without DNA. This CDR3 is 14 amino acids long. Here the CDR3 reads CASSLASANNEQFF.

This rearrangement joins TRBV7-9 to TRBJ2-5; TCRdb's D call, TRBD1, is unchecked because there is no DNA. The CDR3 extends over 16 amino acids. CDR1 is SEHNR, CDR2 FQNEAQ, per germline (reference sequence). The CDR3 loop reads CASSPGTGGRQETQYF.

The V call is TRBV6-6, the J call TRBJ1-1. The CDR3 loop spans 13 amino acids. CDR1 is MNHNY and CDR2 is SVGAGI in the germline V gene (reference sequence). CDR3 region: CASSPTMNTEAFF.

V usage is TRBV2 and J usage is TRBJ2-5; TCRdb names TRBD1, which stays unverified in the absence of DNA. Per the germline V gene, CDR1 is SNHLY and CDR2 is FYNNEI. CDR3 length: 14 residues. The CDR3 loop is CASSRDRGLETQYF.

The genes are TRBV5-4 and TRBJ2-5; TCRdb lists TRBD2, though no DNA is available to test this call. CDR1 and CDR2 (germline): SGHNT, YYREEE (reference sequence). The length of the CDR3 is 15 residues. CDR3 sequence: CASSLSGGRLETQYF.

The rearrangement uses TRBV6-2 or TRBV6-3 and TRBJ2-1; TCRdb lists TRBD1, though no DNA is available to test this call. Germline loops: CDR1 MNHEY, CDR2 SVGEGT. The CDR3 has 11 residues. CDR3 residues: CASRTVSEQFF.

This rearrangement joins TRBV12-3 or TRBV12-4 to TRBJ2-2; as DNA is missing, the TRBD1 call by TCRdb cannot be tested. The CDR3 contains 13 residues. This CDR3 is CASSWEGSGELFF.

This sequence joins TRBV5-1 and TRBJ2-3; with no DNA, the TCRdb D assignment of TRBD1 cannot be verified. This CDR3 comprises 15 residues. Germline CDR1 SGHRS, CDR2 YFSETQ. CDR3 residues: CASSPGQSSPDTQYF.